These 23 T cell receptor beta chains came from one sample sequenced in a study of cytomegalovirus exposure and HLA in healthy donors. The PCR employed 60 Vbeta primers together with 13 Jbeta primers. Profiling relied on immunoSEQ multiplex PCR, and the TCRdb table lists in-frame clones only, not all of them. This sample has tens of thousands of clones, with less than 80% found just once. The specimen was PBMCs. Receptor source: a male donor in good health and CMV-seronegative.

This chain joins TRBV9 and TRBJ2-1, with 13 bases identical to TRBD2. From germline, CDR1 is SGDLS and CDR2 YYNGEE. The CDR3 runs to 15 residues. J gave up 8 bases and V 3 bases, and 5 bases lay outside the gene matches. The CDR3 here is CASSATGLAGYEQFF. Here the CDR3 DNA reads TGTGCCAGCAGCGCAACGGGACTAGCGGGGTATGAGCAGTTCTTC.

This chain uses TRBV15 with TRBJ1-2, with 7 bases fitting TRBD1. The CDR3 has 14 amino acids. V trimming: 2 bases; J trimming: 8 bases; junction bases outside the gene matches: 8. Germline CDR1 reads LNHNV; CDR2 reads YYDKDF (reference sequence). CDR3 region: CATSRPDRTGGYTF. In DNA, the CDR3 is TGTGCCACCAGCAGACCCGACAGGACAGGCGGCTACACCTTC.

The chain is built from TRBV6-5 and TRBJ1-2; 11 bases agree with TRBD1. Germline V gene data show CDR1 as MNHEY and CDR2 as SVGAGI. The CDR3 sequence is 14 residues long. J was trimmed by 7 bases and V by 2 bases; bases with no gene match: 3. This chain's CDR3 is CASSYGDRGIGYTF. For the CDR3, the DNA is TGTGCCAGCAGTTACGGGGACAGGGGGATTGGCTACACCTTC.

This rearrangement joins TRBV5-4 to TRBJ2-3; 8 bases are a match to TRBD2. CDR1 and CDR2 (germline): SGHNT, YYREEE (reference sequence). The CDR3 has 15 residues. Trimming removed 1 base from V and 4 bases from J; junction bases left unmatched: 5. The CDR3 loop is CASSLRGGRSDTQYF. CDR3 bases: TGTGCCAGCAGCTTGCGGGGGGGTCGGTCAGATACGCAGTATTTT.

The rearrangement joins TRBV5-6 to TRBJ1-2; the D is unclear. Looked up from germline, CDR1 is SGHDT and CDR2 is YYEEEE. V lost 2 bases and J 8 bases, leaving 10 bases between the germline ends. CDR3 length: 12 residues. The CDR3 sequence: CASSFTVEGYTF. The CDR3 DNA follows: TGTGCCAGCAGCTTTACTGTGGAGGGCTACACCTTC. Looking up the rest from reference TRBV5-6 and TRBJ1-2 gives the full variable domain: DAGVTQSPTHLIKTRGQQVTLRCSPKSGHDTVSWYQQALGQGPQFIFQYYEEEERQRGNFPDRFSGHQFPNYSSELNVNALLLGDSALYLCASSFTVEGYTFGSGTRLTVV.

The V gene is TRBV29-1, the J gene TRBJ2-1; weak D call: TRBD1 (7 bases). This CDR3 has 17 amino acids. V lost 0 bases, J lost 9 bases, and 24 bases lay in between. Germline CDR1 reads SQVTM; CDR2 reads ANQGSEA. The CDR3 nucleotides read TGCAGCGTTGAAGATCTCGGCCTTGTAAGTCAGGGGGGTGAGCAGTTCTTC. It yields the protein CSVEDLGLVSQGGEQFF.

The chain links TRBV29-1 to TRBJ1-2, with D hard to call. The CDR3 has 12 amino acids. Trimming removed 1 base from V and 4 bases from J, with 7 bases in between. From germline, CDR1 is SQVTM and CDR2 ANQGSEA. Written as DNA, the CDR3 is TGCAGCGTTGAAGGGAGCATCTATGGCTACACCTTC. Protein product: CSVEGSIYGYTF.

In this sample, this clone turned up a few times. This chain connects TRBV19 to TRBJ1-3, with 8 positions matching TRBD1. Germline V lookup: CDR1 LNHDA, CDR2 SQIVND (reference sequence). The CDR3 contains 14 residues. With 8 bases clipped from V and 2 bases from J, the junction kept 5 bases outside the gene matches. CDR3 in amino acids: CASWDRITGNTIYF. The DNA of the CDR3 is TGTGCCAGTTGGGACAGGATAACTGGAAACACCATATATTTT.

The DNA for the CDR3 is TGTGCCAGCAGCTTACTAGCGGGCCTCCAAGAGACCCAGTACTTC. Translation: CASSLLAGLQETQYF. The chain couples TRBV7-9 to TRBJ2-5; 8 bases map to TRBD2. The CDR3 is 15 residues long. Germline V CDR1 and CDR2: SEHNR, FQNEAQ (reference sequence). After removal of 2 bases from V and 1 base from J, the junction contained 3 bases not matched to a gene.

The rearrangement links TRBV9 to TRBJ2-1; tentative D call: TRBD1 (6 bases). The CDR3 spans 17 residues. V was shortened by 0 bases and J by 7 bases, with 20 bases between the two germline ends. CDR1 SGDLS and CDR2 YYNGEE come from the germline V gene. CDR3 nucleotide sequence: TGTGCCAGCAGCGTAGTCTCGAGGCAGGGGTATCGTAATGAGCAGTTCTTC. Encoded protein: CASSVVSRQGYRNEQFF.

V usage is TRBV29-1 and J usage is TRBJ2-3; TRBD2 aligns across 8 bases. Germline CDR1 SQVTM, CDR2 ANQGSEA. CDR3 length: 16 amino acids. V was clipped by 5 bases and J by 1 base; unmatched bases: 11. The CDR3 DNA sequence: TGCAGCGTTCCTCTAGGCCGGCGGGGGGGCACAGATACGCAGTATTTT. This translates into CSVPLGRRGGTDTQYF.

The genes are TRBV10-3 and TRBJ2-4, with 7 bases fitting TRBD2. Trimming removed 4 bases from V and 6 bases from J; junction bases left unmatched: 3. Germline CDR1 is ENHRY and CDR2 is SYGVKD. The CDR3 is 13 residues long. This CDR3 reads CAISVGEGNIQYF. The CDR3 region has the DNA TGTGCCATCAGTGTAGGGGAGGGAAACATTCAGTACTTC.

J is TRBJ2-7 and V is TRBV2; no firm D call. From germline, CDR1 is SNHLY and CDR2 FYNNEI. The V gene lost 8 bases and the J gene lost 6 bases, with 8 bases spanning the gap. There are 10 residues in the CDR3. The CDR3 nucleotides are TGTGCCAGCGGTGTCTTCGAGCAGTACTTC. Translation gives CASGVFEQYF. The variable domain in full, completed from reference TRBV2 and TRBJ2-7, reads EPEVTQTPSHQVTQMGQEVILRCVPISNHLYFYWYRQILGQKVEFLVSFYNNEISEKSEIFDDQFSVERPDGSNFTLKIRSTKLEDSAMYFCASGVFEQYFGPGTRLTVT.

The chain uses TRBV19 and TRBJ2-1; D might be TRBD2 (5 bases). Germline V CDR1 and CDR2: LNHDA, SQIVND (reference sequence). This CDR3 has 14 residues. The V gene lost 6 bases and the J gene lost 0 bases, with 9 bases spanning the gap. The CDR3 nucleotides read TGTGCCAGTAGGGACTGGAGCTCCTACAATGAGCAGTTCTTC. Translating it yields CASRDWSSYNEQFF. Looking up the rest from reference TRBV19 and TRBJ2-1 gives the full variable domain: DGGITQSPKYLFRKEGQNVTLSCEQNLNHDAMYWYRQDPGQGLRLIYYSQIVNDFQKGDIAEGYSVSREKKESFPLTVTSAQKNPTAFYLCASRDWSSYNEQFFGPGTRLTVL.

CDR3: CASSQLPSGFTDTQYF. The CDR3 region has the DNA TGCGCCAGCAGCCAACTCCCTAGCGGATTCACAGATACGCAGTATTTT. The chain uses TRBV4-3 and TRBJ2-3; 7 nucleotides align to TRBD2. The CDR3 is made up of 16 amino acids. Germline V CDR1 and CDR2: LGHNA, YSLEER. J gave up 2 bases and V 2 bases, and 7 bases lay outside the gene matches.

V and J are TRBV7-2 and TRBJ1-5, with D perhaps matching TRBD1 (5 bases). CDR3 size: 17 residues. Germline V gene sequence: CDR1 SGHTA, CDR2 FQGNSA. Between the trimmed V and J ends, which lost 0 bases and 2 bases, there was a span of 14 bases. CDR3 amino acids: CASSLALGQGGNQPQHF. CDR3 in DNA: TGTGCCAGCAGCTTAGCGCTAGGCCAGGGCGGCAATCAGCCCCAGCATTTT.

This rearrangement joins TRBV29-1 to TRBJ2-2, with a possible D match to TRBD1 (6 bases). V lost 6 bases to trimming and J lost 3 bases, with 14 bases between them. The germline V gene has CDR1 SQVTM and CDR2 ANQGSEA. CDR3 length: 14 residues. The CDR3: CSVQGQTYTGELFF. The DNA of the CDR3 is TGCAGCGTCCAAGGACAGACCTACACCGGGGAGCTGTTTTTT.

CDR3 DNA sequence: TGTGCCAACTCACCGGGACTAAGCACAGATACGCAGTATTTT. This codes for CANSPGLSTDTQYF. The V call is TRBV10-3, the J call TRBJ2-3; 7 bases fit TRBD2. CDR1 and CDR2 (germline): ENHRY, SYGVKD. Trimming cost V 10 bases and J 0 bases; bases outside gene matches: 7. The CDR3 is 14 amino acids.

The chain uses TRBV4-3 and TRBJ1-5, with D possibly being TRBD1 (6 bases). Germline loops: CDR1 LGHNA, CDR2 YSLEER. The ends were cut back, 4 bases at V and 0 bases at J, with 19 bases in the middle. CDR3 length: 18 residues. DNA of the CDR3: TGCGCCAGCAGCCCCGGACACGGGAGGGGGGATAGCAATCAGCCCCAGCATTTT. Encoded protein: CASSPGHGRGDSNQPQHF.

The chain recombines TRBV19 with TRBJ2-2; maybe TRBD1 (6 bases). Germline loops: CDR1 LNHDA, CDR2 SQIVND (reference sequence). V was pared by 5 bases and J by 1 base, with 14 bases between. The CDR3 spans 16 residues. The CDR3 nucleotides are TGTGCCAGTAGTCTCCTACAGGGAGTGAACACCGGGGAGCTGTTTTTT. Amino acid sequence: CASSLLQGVNTGELFF.

The chain recombines TRBV28 with TRBJ1-1; D is possibly TRBD1 (6 bases). Germline V gives CDR1 MDHEN, CDR2 SYDVKM. V was clipped by 3 bases and J by 4 bases, with 12 bases between them. The CDR3 runs 14 residues. CDR3 protein: CASSFFRGSTEAFF. The CDR3 DNA follows: TGTGCCAGCAGTTTCTTCAGGGGCAGCACTGAAGCTTTCTTT.

The chain links TRBV9 to TRBJ2-2, with unresolved D. The CDR3 is 15 amino acids. V lost 1 base and J lost 4, with 11 bases in between. Per the germline V gene, CDR1 is SGDLS and CDR2 is YYNGEE. The CDR3 loop reads CASSVIGESTGELFF. Here the CDR3 DNA reads TGTGCCAGCAGCGTAATAGGAGAGAGCACCGGGGAGCTGTTTTTT.

The chain recombines TRBV5-8 with TRBJ2-5, with 8 bases aligning to TRBD1. The ends lost 0 bases at V and 5 bases at J; junction bases unmatched: 6. The germline V gene encodes CDR1 SGHTS and CDR2 YDEGEE. The CDR3 runs to 15 residues. CDR3 region: CASSLGQGTRETQYF. Here the CDR3 DNA reads TGTGCCAGCAGCTTGGGACAGGGGACGAGGGAGACCCAGTACTTC.